This TCR beta chain was sequenced during a study of T cell repertoires in cytomegalovirus infection. At the level of the study: It was the public TCR beta signatures that indicated both CMV infection and matching HLA type.

CDR3 length: 16 amino acids. Germline-derived CDR1 and CDR2 are DFQATT and SNEGSKA (reference sequence). Trimming shortened V by 2 bases and J by 6 bases, and 22 bases separated the two germline ends. This clonotype was observed a handful of times. Its antigen is unknown. A single record per CDR3 protein comes from TCRdb applying MiXCR to the reads. The sample gives about a million distinct CDR3 sequences, around 30% of which show up once; about an eighth is in the top ten. Study results and caveats: The study found HLA-C-restricted CMV-specific TCR beta clonotypes dominating the ex vivo response.

The starting material was cultured CD8+ T cells from PBMCs, obtained from culture after CMV antigen stimulation. The clonotype was recovered from a human donor in good health (CMV status not recorded). Some clones in this sample may be carry-over from other donors' samples. The J gene is TRBJ1-2, the V gene TRBV20-1; possible D gene TRBD1, 5 bases. CDR3 residues: CSARSPGDRNTNGYTF. CDR3 bases: TGCAGTGCTAGATCCCCCGGGGACCGAAATACAAATGGCTACACCTTC.